This T cell receptor beta chain was recovered during a study of shared clonotypes between healthy human individuals. This clone was seen only once. Data came from immunoSEQ multiplex PCR; TCRdb stores just in-frame clones and leaves some out. This table holds approximately 1.5 million clones, approximately 98% found once. Sequenced: naive CD4+ T cells sorted from blood. Noted subset: CD45RA+ positively selected. This clonotype was sampled from a man aged 25 to 40 in good health.

The CDR3 here is CASSSQGLTDTQYF. CDR3 sequence (DNA): TGTGCCAGCAGTTCACAGGGTCTCACAGATACGCAGTATTTT. The chain uses TRBV27 and TRBJ2-3; D might be TRBD1 (6 bases). This CDR3 spans 14 amino acids. V lost 4 bases to trimming and J lost 2 bases, with 10 bases between them. Per germline, CDR1 MNHEY and CDR2 SMNVEV (reference sequence).